This T cell receptor (beta chain) was sequenced for a study of T-cell reconstitution after alpha-beta-depleted transplantation in children. This clonotype was seen repeatedly, ten times or more. This sample's TCRbeta library carried unique molecular identifier barcodes. TCRdb passed the PCR reads through MiXCR, listing each CDR3 protein once. The sample includes around 72,000 distinct CDR3 sequences, approximately 5% of them seen just once. Germline assignment: CDR1 DFQATT and CDR2 SNEGSKA (reference sequence). CDR3 length: 14 amino acids. V lost 0 bases, J lost 3 bases, and 11 bases lay in between. This specimen was PBMCs, mostly from graft donor cells, taken 180 days after TCRalphabeta/CD19-depleted stem cell transplant. This clonotype was sampled from a boy under two years old who had a stem cell transplant for acute myeloid leukemia, so the T cells may come from the graft donor. The rearrangement joins TRBV20-1 to TRBJ2-5; unclear D gene. CDR3 sequence reads: CSARDPWPKETQYF. CDR3 coding DNA: TGCAGTGCTAGAGATCCCTGGCCCAAAGAGACCCAGTACTTC.